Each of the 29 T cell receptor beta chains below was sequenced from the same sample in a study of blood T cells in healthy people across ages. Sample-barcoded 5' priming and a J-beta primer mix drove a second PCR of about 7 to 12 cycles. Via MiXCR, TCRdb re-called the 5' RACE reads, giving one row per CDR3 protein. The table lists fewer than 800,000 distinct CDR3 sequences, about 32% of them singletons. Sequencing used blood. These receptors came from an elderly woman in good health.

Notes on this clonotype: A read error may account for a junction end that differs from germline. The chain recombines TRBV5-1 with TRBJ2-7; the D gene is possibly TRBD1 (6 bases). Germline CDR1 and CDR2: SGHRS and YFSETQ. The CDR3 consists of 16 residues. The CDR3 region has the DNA TGCGCCAGTAGCTTGACAACAGGGAGTTCCTACAATGAGCAGTACTTC. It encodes CASSLTTGSSYNEQYF.

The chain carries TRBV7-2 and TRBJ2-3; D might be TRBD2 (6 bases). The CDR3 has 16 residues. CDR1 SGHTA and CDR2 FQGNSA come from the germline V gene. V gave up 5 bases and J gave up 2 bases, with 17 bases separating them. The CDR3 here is CASSLRGLANTDTQYF. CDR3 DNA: TGTGCCAGCAGCCTCCGGGGACTGGCTAACACAGATACGCAGTATTTT.

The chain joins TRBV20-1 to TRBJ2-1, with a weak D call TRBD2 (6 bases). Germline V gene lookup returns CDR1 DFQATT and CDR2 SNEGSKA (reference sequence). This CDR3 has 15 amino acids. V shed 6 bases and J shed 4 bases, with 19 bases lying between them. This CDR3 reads CSAFRSGTSYNEQFF. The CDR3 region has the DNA TGCAGTGCCTTCAGGTCCGGGACTTCGTACAATGAGCAGTTCTTC.

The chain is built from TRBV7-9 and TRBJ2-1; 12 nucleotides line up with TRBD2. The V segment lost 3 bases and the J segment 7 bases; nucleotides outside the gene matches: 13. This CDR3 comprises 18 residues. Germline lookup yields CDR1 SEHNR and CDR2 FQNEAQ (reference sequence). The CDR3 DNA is TGTGCCAGCAGCTTGTTCTTTAGACTAGCGGGAGAACCTAATGAGCAGTTCTTC. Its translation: CASSLFFRLAGEPNEQFF.

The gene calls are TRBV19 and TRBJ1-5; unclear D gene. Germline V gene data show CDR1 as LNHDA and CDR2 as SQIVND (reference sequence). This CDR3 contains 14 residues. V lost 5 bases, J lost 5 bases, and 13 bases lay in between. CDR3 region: CASSSTASDQPQHF. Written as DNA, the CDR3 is TGTGCCAGTAGTTCGACCGCCAGCGATCAGCCCCAGCATTTT.

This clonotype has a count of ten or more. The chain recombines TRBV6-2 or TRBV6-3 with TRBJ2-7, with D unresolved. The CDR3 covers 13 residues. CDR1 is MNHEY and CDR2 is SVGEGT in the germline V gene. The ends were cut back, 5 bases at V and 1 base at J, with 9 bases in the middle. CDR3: CASSQYSSYEQYF. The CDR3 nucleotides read TGTGCCAGCAGTCAGTACAGTTCCTACGAGCAGTACTTC.

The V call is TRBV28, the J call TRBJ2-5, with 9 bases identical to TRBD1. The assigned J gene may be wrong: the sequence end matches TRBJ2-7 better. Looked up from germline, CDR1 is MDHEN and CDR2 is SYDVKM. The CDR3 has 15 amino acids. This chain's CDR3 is CASSYSQGATIEQYF. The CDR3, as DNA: TGTGCCAGCAGTTACTCACAGGGGGCGACGATCGAGCAGTACTTC.

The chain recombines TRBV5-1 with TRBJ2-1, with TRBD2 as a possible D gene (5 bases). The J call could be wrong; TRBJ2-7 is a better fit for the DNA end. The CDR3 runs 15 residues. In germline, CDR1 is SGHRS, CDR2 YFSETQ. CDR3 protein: CASSLVGSSYNEQYF. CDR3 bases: TGCGCCAGCAGCTTGGTAGGGAGCTCCTACAATGAGCAGTACTTC.

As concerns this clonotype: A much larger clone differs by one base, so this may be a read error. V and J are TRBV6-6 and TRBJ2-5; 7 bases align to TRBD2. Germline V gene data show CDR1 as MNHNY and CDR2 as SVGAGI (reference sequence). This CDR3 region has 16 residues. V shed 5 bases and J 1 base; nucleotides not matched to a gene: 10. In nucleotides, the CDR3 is TGTGCCAGCAGTCGGGGAGCGGGGATCCTCCAAGAGACCCAGTACTTC. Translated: CASSRGAGILQETQYF.

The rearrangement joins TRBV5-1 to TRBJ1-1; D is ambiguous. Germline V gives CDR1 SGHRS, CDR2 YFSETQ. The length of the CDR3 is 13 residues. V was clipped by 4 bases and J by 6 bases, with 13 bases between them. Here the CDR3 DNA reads TGCGCCAGCAGCATTCGGGAGGGAGCTGAAGCTTTCTTT. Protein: CASSIREGAEAFF.

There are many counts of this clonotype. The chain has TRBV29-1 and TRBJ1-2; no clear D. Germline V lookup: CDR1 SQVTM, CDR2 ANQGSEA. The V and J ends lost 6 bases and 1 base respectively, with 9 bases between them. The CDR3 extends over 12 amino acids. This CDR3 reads CSVGGDNYGYTF. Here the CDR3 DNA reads TGCAGCGTGGGCGGGGATAACTATGGCTACACCTTC.

CDR3 nucleotides: TGCGCCAGCAGCTTGGACAGTATAGGAAACATTCAGTACTTC. It codes for CASSLDSIGNIQYF. J is TRBJ2-4 and V is TRBV4-1, with TRBD1 as a possible D gene (6 bases). CDR3 length: 14 amino acids. V lost 5 bases and J lost 6, with 14 bases in between. In germline, CDR1 is MGHRA, CDR2 YSYEKL.

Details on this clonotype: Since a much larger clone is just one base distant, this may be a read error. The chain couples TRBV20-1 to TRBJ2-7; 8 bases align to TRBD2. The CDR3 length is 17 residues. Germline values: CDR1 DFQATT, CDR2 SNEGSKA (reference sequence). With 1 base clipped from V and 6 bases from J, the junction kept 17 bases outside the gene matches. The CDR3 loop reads CSARGRLAGTIGGEQYF. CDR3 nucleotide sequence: TGCAGTGCTAGAGGTCGTTTAGCGGGGACCATAGGGGGCGAGCAGTACTTC.

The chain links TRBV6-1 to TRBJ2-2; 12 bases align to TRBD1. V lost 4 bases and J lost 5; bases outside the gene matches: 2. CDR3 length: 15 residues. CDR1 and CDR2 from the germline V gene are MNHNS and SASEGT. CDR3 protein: CASSGGQGATGELFF. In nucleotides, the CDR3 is TGTGCCAGCAGTGGGGGACAGGGGGCGACCGGGGAGCTGTTTTTT.

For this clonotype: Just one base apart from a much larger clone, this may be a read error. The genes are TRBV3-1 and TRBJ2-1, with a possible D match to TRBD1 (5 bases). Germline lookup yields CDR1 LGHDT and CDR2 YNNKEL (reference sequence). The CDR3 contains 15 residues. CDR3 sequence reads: CASSQSTAGYSEQFF. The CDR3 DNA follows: TGTGCCAGCAGCCAAAGCACCGCAGGGTACAGTGAGCAGTTCTTC.

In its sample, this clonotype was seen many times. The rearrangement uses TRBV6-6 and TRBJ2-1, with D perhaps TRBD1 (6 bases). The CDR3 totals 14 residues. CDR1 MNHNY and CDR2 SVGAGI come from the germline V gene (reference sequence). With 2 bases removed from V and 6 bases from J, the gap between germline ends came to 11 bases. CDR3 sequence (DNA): TGTGCCAGCAGTTACCAGGGGCAGGGCAATGAGCAGTTCTTC. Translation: CASSYQGQGNEQFF.

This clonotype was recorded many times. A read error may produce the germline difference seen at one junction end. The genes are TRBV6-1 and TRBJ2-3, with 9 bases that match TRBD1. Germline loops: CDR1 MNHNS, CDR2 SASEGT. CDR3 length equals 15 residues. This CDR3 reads CASSPGTGSTDTQYF. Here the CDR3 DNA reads TGTGCTAGCAGCCCGGGGACAGGGAGTACAGATACGCAGTATTTT.

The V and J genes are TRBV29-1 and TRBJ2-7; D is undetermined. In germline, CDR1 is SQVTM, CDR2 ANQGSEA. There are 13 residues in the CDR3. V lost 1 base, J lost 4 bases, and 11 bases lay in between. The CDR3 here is CSVEAPVGYEQYF. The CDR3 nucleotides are TGCAGCGTTGAAGCCCCAGTAGGGTACGAGCAGTACTTC.

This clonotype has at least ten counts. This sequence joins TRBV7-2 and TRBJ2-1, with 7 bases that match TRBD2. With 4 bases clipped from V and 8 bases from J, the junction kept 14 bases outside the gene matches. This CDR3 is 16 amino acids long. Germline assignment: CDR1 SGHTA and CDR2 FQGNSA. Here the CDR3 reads CASSSYLRGGGDEQFF. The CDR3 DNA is TGTGCCAGCAGCTCATATCTCCGCGGGGGAGGGGATGAGCAGTTCTTC.

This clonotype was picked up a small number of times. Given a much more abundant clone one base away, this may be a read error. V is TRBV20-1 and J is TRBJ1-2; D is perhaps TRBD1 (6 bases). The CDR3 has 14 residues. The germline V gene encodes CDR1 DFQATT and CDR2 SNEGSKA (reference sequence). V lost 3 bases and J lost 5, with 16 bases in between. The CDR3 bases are TGCAGTGCTAGGGCCACTGAAGGGGGGTATGGCTACACCTTC. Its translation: CSARATEGGYGYTF.

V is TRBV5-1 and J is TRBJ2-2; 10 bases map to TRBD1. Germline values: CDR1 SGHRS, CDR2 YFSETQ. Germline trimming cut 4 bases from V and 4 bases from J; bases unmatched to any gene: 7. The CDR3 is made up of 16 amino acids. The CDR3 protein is CASSRGDRGSTGELFF. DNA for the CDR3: TGCGCCAGCAGCCGAGGGGACAGGGGAAGCACCGGGGAGCTGTTTTTT. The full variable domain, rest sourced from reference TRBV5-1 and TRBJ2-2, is KAGVTQTPRYLIKTRGQQVTLSCSPISGHRSVSWYQQTPGQGLQFLFEYFSETQRNKGNFPGRFSGRQFSNSRSEMNVSTLELGDSALYLCASSRGDRGSTGELFFGEGSRLTVL.

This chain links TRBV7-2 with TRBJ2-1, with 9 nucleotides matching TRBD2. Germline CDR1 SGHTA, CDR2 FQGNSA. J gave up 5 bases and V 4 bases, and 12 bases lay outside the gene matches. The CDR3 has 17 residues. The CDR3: CASSYKIGLAGNNEQFF. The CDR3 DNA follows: TGTGCCAGCAGCTATAAGATAGGGCTAGCGGGGAACAATGAGCAGTTCTTC. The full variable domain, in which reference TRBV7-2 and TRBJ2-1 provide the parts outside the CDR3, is GAGVSQSPSNKVTEKGKDVELRCDPISGHTALYWYRQSLGQGLEFLIYFQGNSAPDKSGLPSDRFSAERTGGSVSTLTIQRTQQEDSAVYLCASSYKIGLAGNNEQFFGPGTRLTVL.

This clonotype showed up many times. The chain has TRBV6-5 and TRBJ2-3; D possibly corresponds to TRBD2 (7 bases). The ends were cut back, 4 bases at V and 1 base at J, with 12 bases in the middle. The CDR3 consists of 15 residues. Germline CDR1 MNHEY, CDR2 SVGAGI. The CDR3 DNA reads TGTGCCAGCAGTTCATCGGGGGGCGGCACAGATACGCAGTATTTT. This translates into CASSSSGGGTDTQYF.

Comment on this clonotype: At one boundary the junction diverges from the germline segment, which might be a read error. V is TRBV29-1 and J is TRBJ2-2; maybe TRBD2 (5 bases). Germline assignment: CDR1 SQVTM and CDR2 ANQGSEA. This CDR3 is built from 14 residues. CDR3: CSVMTAAQTGERFF. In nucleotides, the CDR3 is TGCAGCGTCATGACGGCGGCCCAAACCGGGGAGCGGTTTTTT.

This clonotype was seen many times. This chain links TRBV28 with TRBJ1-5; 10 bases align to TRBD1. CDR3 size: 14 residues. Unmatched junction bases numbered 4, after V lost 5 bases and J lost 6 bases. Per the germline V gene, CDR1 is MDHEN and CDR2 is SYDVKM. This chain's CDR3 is CASSDRGQVQPQHF. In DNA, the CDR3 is TGTGCCAGCAGTGACAGGGGGCAGGTTCAGCCCCAGCATTTT.

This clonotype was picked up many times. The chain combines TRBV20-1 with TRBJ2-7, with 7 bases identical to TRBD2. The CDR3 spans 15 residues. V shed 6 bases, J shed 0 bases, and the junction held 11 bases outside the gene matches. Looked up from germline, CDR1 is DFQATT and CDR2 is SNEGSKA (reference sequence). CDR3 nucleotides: TGCAGTGCCGCGGGAGCGGGGCCGAGCTCCTACGAGCAGTACTTC. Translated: CSAAGAGPSSYEQYF.

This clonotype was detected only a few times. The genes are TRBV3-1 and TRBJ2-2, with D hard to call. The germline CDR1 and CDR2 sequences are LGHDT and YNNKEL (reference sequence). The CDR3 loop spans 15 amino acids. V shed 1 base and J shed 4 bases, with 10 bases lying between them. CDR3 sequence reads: CASSQGDFSTGELFF. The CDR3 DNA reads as TGTGCCAGCAGCCAAGGAGATTTTTCCACCGGGGAGCTGTTTTTT.

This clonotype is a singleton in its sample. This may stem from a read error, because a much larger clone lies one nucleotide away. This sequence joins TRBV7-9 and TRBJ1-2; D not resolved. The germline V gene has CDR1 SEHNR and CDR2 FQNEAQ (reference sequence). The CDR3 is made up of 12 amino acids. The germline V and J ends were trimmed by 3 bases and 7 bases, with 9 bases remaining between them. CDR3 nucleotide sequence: TGTGCCAGCAGCTTTTCGAGGTCTGGCTACACCTTC. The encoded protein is CASSFSRSGYTF.

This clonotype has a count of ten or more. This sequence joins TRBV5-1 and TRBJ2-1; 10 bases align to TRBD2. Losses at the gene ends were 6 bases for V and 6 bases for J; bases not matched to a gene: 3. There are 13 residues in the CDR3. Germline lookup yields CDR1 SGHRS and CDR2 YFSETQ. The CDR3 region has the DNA TGCGCCAGCATGGCTAGCGGGAGCAATGAGCAGTTCTTC. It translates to CASMASGSNEQFF.